This T cell receptor beta chain is drawn from a study of beta chain features in type 1 diabetes. The germline V and J ends were trimmed by 4 bases and 5 bases, with 7 bases remaining between them. The CDR3 contains 12 residues. Per the germline V gene, CDR1 is SGHNT and CDR2 is YYREEE (reference sequence). The study reverse transcribed the entire isolated RNA, so it sequenced expressed TCRB transcripts. Method: immunoSEQ multiplex PCR; TCRdb's copy keeps in-frame clones and lacks some. This table has a few hundred thousand clones, 27% appearing once. The V and J genes are TRBV5-4 and TRBJ2-1; D uncertain. Sample: central memory CD4+ T cells from blood. This sequence originates from a man aged 30 to 45 in good health. CDR3 sequence: CASSGLHNEQFF. The CDR3 DNA reads TGTGCCAGCAGCGGTCTGCACAATGAGCAGTTCTTC.